The 11 T cell receptor beta chains listed next were all sequenced from one sample in a study of blood T cells in healthy people across ages (dated by TCRdb to the mid-2010s). Receptors were amplified or captured by 5' RACE. For sequencing, an Illumina HiSeq 2500 was employed. A second about 7 to 12 cycle PCR used a sample-barcoded 5' primer and a J-beta primer mix. The public reads were quality trimmed at Q25 with fastp and then assembled into clones with MiXCR by TCRdb, keeping productive beta chains. Rows are combined by CDR3 protein, so each entry shows the most common genes and DNA. The sample table lists 800,000 to 950,000 distinct CDR3 sequences, approximately 35% of them with a count of one. The ten largest clones take up 10% to 15% of the sample. Input material: blood. Receptor source: a man between 18 and 29 years old in good health.

The chain recombines TRBV2 with TRBJ1-6; D gene unclear. Between the trimmed V and J ends, which lost 6 bases and 6 bases, there was a span of 18 bases. This CDR3 has 16 amino acids. In germline, CDR1 is SNHLY, CDR2 FYNNEI. The CDR3 spells CASSPPGAYPNSPLHF. CDR3 nucleotides: TGTGCCAGCAGCCCACCCGGCGCTTACCCTAATTCACCCCTCCACTTT.

The chain joins TRBV11-2 to TRBJ2-2; TRBD1 matches 7 bases. J gave up 2 bases and V 1 base, and 4 bases lay outside the gene matches. CDR1 and CDR2 (germline): SGHAT, FQNNGV. The CDR3 spans 16 residues. DNA for the CDR3: TGTGCCAGCAGCTTAGCGCCAGGGGGAAACACCGGGGAGCTGTTTTTT. It translates to CASSLAPGGNTGELFF.

In its sample, this clonotype was seen a few times. V gene TRBV5-6 combines with J gene TRBJ1-1, with D unclear. Germline CDR1 and CDR2: SGHDT and YYEEEE. Trimming shortened V by 1 base and J by 0 bases, and 7 bases separated the two germline ends. This CDR3 region has 14 residues. The CDR3 loop reads CASSLRSMNTEAFF. DNA of the CDR3: TGTGCCAGCAGCTTGCGGAGTATGAACACTGAAGCTTTCTTT.

The chain recombines TRBV5-4 with TRBJ2-7; D possibly corresponds to TRBD1 (6 bases). The CDR3 consists of 16 residues. Germline loops: CDR1 SGHNT, CDR2 YYREEE (reference sequence). V was shortened by 7 bases and J by 4 bases, with 24 bases between the two germline ends. The CDR3 sequence is CASSPQGGNTKYEQYF. The CDR3 bases are TGTGCCAGCTCCCCGCAAGGGGGAAATACAAAATACGAGCAGTACTTC.

A note on this clonotype: The junction departs from germline at one end; a sequencing error may be responsible. The chain is built from TRBV7-2 and TRBJ1-5; 9 nucleotides line up with TRBD1. Looked up from germline, CDR1 is SGHTA and CDR2 is FQGNSA. The CDR3 runs 16 residues. The CDR3 sequence: CASSWTGALSNRPQHF. The CDR3 nucleotides are TGTGCCAGCAGCTGGACAGGGGCTCTAAGCAATCGGCCCCAGCATTTT.

This clonotype has ten or more counts. The chain uses TRBV5-8 and TRBJ2-1, with D perhaps being TRBD1 or TRBD2 (6 bases each). V lost 3 bases and J lost 1, with 11 bases in between. Germline V gene data show CDR1 as SGHTS and CDR2 as YDEGEE. CDR3 length equals 15 residues. The CDR3 DNA sequence: TGTGCCAGCAGCTCTGAGGGGGGATCCTACAATGAGCAGTTCTTC. This codes for CASSSEGGSYNEQFF.

This chain links TRBV12-3 or TRBV12-4 with TRBJ1-6; 8 bases are shared with TRBD1. J lost 16 bases, V lost 4 bases, and 9 bases had no gene match. The CDR3 extends over 13 amino acids. The CDR3 DNA sequence: TGTGCCAGCAGTTCGACAGGGGCTGGGCAGCTCCACTTT. Its protein product is CASSSTGAGQLHF.

This chain uses TRBV20-1 with TRBJ1-6, with D perhaps TRBD1 (5 bases). The CDR3 sequence is 15 residues long. V lost 7 bases and J lost 0, with 13 bases in between. CDR1 is DFQATT, CDR2 SNEGSKA, per germline (reference sequence). CDR3 in amino acids: CSGREGSSYNSPLHF. In nucleotides, the CDR3 is TGCAGTGGCCGGGAGGGGAGCTCCTATAATTCACCCCTCCACTTT.

This clonotype was picked up many times. The chain couples TRBV20-1 to TRBJ2-3; D might be TRBD2 (7 bases). The germline V and J ends were trimmed by 3 bases and 5 bases, with 12 bases remaining between them. Germline V CDR1 and CDR2: DFQATT, SNEGSKA (reference sequence). There are 13 residues in the CDR3. The CDR3 region is CSARRGGEDTQYF. The CDR3 DNA reads TGCAGTGCTAGGAGAGGGGGGGAAGATACGCAGTATTTT.

Concerning this clonotype itself: The junction departs from germline at one end; a sequencing error may be responsible. This chain connects TRBV4-2 to TRBJ2-3; 7 bases align to TRBD1. Per the germline V gene, CDR1 is LGHNA and CDR2 is YNFKEQ. CDR3 size: 17 residues. The CDR3 spells CAGSREGGDSYTATQYF. DNA of the CDR3: TGTGCCGGCAGCCGAGAAGGTGGGGACAGCTACACAGCTACGCAGTATTTT.

The CDR3 here is CASSLQGGTENYEQYF. The CDR3 nucleotides read TGTGCCAGCAGCCTCCAAGGAGGGACAGAGAATTACGAGCAGTACTTC. The chain has TRBV3-1 and TRBJ2-4; a weak D match, TRBD1 (7 bases). The J call may be incorrect, as the DNA end agrees better with TRBJ2-7. The germline V gene has CDR1 LGHDT and CDR2 YNNKEL (reference sequence). The CDR3 is 16 amino acids.